This passage covers 22 T cell receptor beta chains from one sample sequenced in a study of blood T cell repertoires in COVID-19. TCRdb's table, derived via immunoSEQ multiplex PCR, lists solely in-frame clones and lacks some. Of about 130,000 clones listed, over 75% are singletons. The source material was peripheral blood. These receptors originate from a man between 65 and 79 years old with active COVID-19.

This clone showed up just a few times. The V call is TRBV5-6, the J call TRBJ1-6; maybe TRBD1 (6 bases). Germline V CDR1 and CDR2: SGHDT, YYEEEE. This CDR3 has 16 amino acids. Trimming removed 1 base from V and 0 bases from J, with 8 bases in between. The CDR3, as DNA: TGTGCCAGCAGCTTGATACAGGGCTCCTATAATTCACCCCTCCACTTT. Its translation: CASSLIQGSYNSPLHF.

V usage is TRBV3-1 (or the pseudogene TRBV3-2) and J usage is TRBJ2-3; no clear D. Trimming took 0 bases from V and 7 from J, leaving 5 bases between them. CDR1 and CDR2 from the germline V gene are LGHDT and YNNKEL (reference sequence). This CDR3 region has 12 residues. In nucleotides, the CDR3 is TGTGCCAGCAGCCAAGACAAGCATACGCAGTATTTT. This translates into CASSQDKHTQYF.

The J gene is TRBJ2-1, the V gene TRBV7-9; D not certain. The CDR3 is 14 residues long. Germline CDR1 and CDR2: SEHNR and FQNEAQ (reference sequence). The germline V and J ends were trimmed by 5 bases and 5 bases, with 13 bases remaining between them. CDR3 residues: CASSPVVNNNEQFF. The CDR3 DNA reads as TGTGCCAGCAGCCCAGTGGTAAACAACAATGAGCAGTTCTTC.

The chain joins TRBV6-6 to TRBJ1-2, with 12 bases fitting TRBD1. The CDR3 length is 14 residues. In germline, CDR1 is MNHNY, CDR2 SVGAGI (reference sequence). The junction had 4 bases not matched to a gene; V was cut back by 5 bases and J by 6 bases. The DNA of the CDR3 is TGTGCCAGCAGTGGGACAGGGGGCAGGGATGGCTACACCTTC. This translates into CASSGTGGRDGYTF.

The genes are TRBV5-1 and TRBJ1-1; D call uncertain. The germline CDR1 and CDR2 sequences are SGHRS and YFSETQ. Trimming removed 0 bases from V and 3 bases from J, with 12 bases in between. The CDR3 has 15 residues. CDR3 in DNA: TGCGCCAGCAGCTTGGGTCAGCCGGGAGACACTGAAGCTTTCTTT. It specifies CASSLGQPGDTEAFF.

The chain combines TRBV20-1 with TRBJ2-7, with 7 positions matching TRBD2. The CDR3 totals 12 residues. V gave up 3 bases and J gave up 6 bases; unmatched junction bases: 5. Per the germline V gene, CDR1 is DFQATT and CDR2 is SNEGSKA (reference sequence). CDR3 region: CSASVGEGEQYF. The CDR3 DNA sequence: TGCAGTGCTAGTGTCGGGGAGGGCGAGCAGTACTTC.

This chain uses TRBV18 with TRBJ1-2; 9 positions match TRBD1. Germline CDR1 KGHSH, CDR2 LQKENI. With 6 bases clipped from V and 6 bases from J, the junction kept 11 bases outside the gene matches. The CDR3 is 15 residues long. The CDR3 DNA sequence: TGTGCCAGCTCCCCCGGGACAGGGAGGTTGGATGGCTACACCTTC. Its translation: CASSPGTGRLDGYTF. Full variable domain (outside the CDR3, taken from reference TRBV18 and TRBJ1-2): NAGVMQNPRHLVRRRGQEARLRCSPMKGHSHVYWYRQLPEEGLKFMVYLQKENIIDESGMPKERFSAEFPKEGPSILRIQQVVRGDSAAYFCASSPGTGRLDGYTFGSGTRLTVV.

This clone was seen once. The chain carries TRBV5-1 and TRBJ2-2, with D possibly TRBD2 on 6 matching bases. The CDR3 has 15 residues. Germline assignment: CDR1 SGHRS and CDR2 YFSETQ. Trimming removed 1 base at V and 1 base at J, with 8 bases between. The CDR3 loop reads CASSLTSQNTGELFF. As DNA, the CDR3 is TGCGCCAGCAGCTTGACTAGCCAGAACACCGGGGAGCTGTTTTTT.

The chain uses TRBV7-8 and TRBJ2-5; TRBD2 agrees at 10 bases. V shed 1 base, J shed 1 base, and the junction held 3 bases outside the gene matches. Germline V gene lookup returns CDR1 SGHVS and CDR2 FQNEAQ. The CDR3 is 16 residues long. The CDR3 spells CASSLVSSGGQETQYF. CDR3 in DNA: TGTGCCAGCAGCTTAGTATCTAGCGGGGGCCAAGAGACCCAGTACTTC. Complete variable domain (other parts from reference TRBV7-8 and TRBJ2-5): GAGVSQSPRYKVAKRGQDVALRCDPISGHVSLFWYQQALGQGPEFLTYFQNEAQLDKSGLPSDRFFAERPEGSVSTLKIQRTQQEDSAVYLCASSLVSSGGQETQYFGPGTRLLVL.

The genes are TRBV11-2 and TRBJ2-3, with D possibly matching TRBD2 (5 bases). Trimming took off 5 bases at V and 4 bases at J, with 10 bases between the two ends. This CDR3 contains 13 residues. Germline V gene lookup returns CDR1 SGHAT and CDR2 FQNNGV. Written as DNA, the CDR3 is TGTGCCAGCAGCCCCCCGGGGTCAGATACGCAGTATTTT. Translation: CASSPPGSDTQYF.

The chain recombines TRBV11-2 with TRBJ1-5, with D hard to call. The V and J ends lost 5 bases and 1 base respectively, with 15 bases between them. CDR1 is SGHAT and CDR2 is FQNNGV in the germline V gene. The CDR3 totals 16 residues. The CDR3 region is CASSPGRVQSNQPQHF. In DNA form, the CDR3 reads TGTGCCAGCAGCCCCGGGAGGGTTCAAAGCAATCAGCCCCAGCATTTT. Variable domain in full (rest from reference TRBV11-2 and TRBJ1-5): EAGVAQSPRYKIIEKRQSVAFWCNPISGHATLYWYQQILGQGPKLLIQFQNNGVVDDSQLPKDRFSAERLKGVDSTLKIQPAKLEDSAVYLCASSPGRVQSNQPQHFGDGTRLSIL.

The genes are TRBV29-1 and TRBJ2-1; D ambiguous. V gave up 2 bases and J gave up 4 bases, with 3 bases separating them. The CDR3 is 11 amino acids. Germline V gene data show CDR1 as SQVTM and CDR2 as ANQGSEA. The CDR3 nucleotides are TGCAGCGTTGAACAGTACAATGAGCAGTTCTTC. It translates to CSVEQYNEQFF.

V is TRBV5-1 and J is TRBJ2-7; 14 bases are shared with TRBD2. Germline CDR1 is SGHRS and CDR2 is YFSETQ. With V trimmed by 4 bases and J by 5 bases, 5 bases remained unmatched. The CDR3 is 15 amino acids. CDR3 protein: CASSTGTSGGNEQYF. The DNA of the CDR3 is TGCGCCAGCAGCACAGGGACTAGCGGGGGAAACGAGCAGTACTTC.

This chain links TRBV24-1 with TRBJ2-1; perhaps TRBD2 as D (6 bases). The CDR3 loop spans 14 amino acids. Germline V CDR1 and CDR2: KGHDR, SFDVKD. Trimming took 4 bases from V and 0 from J, leaving 6 bases between them. The chain's CDR3 is CATSDGSSYNEQFF. The CDR3 nucleotides are TGTGCCACCAGTGACGGGAGCTCCTACAATGAGCAGTTCTTC.

Only one count was recorded for this clone. J is TRBJ2-2 and V is TRBV28, with D perhaps TRBD2 (5 bases). Germline V gene lookup returns CDR1 MDHEN and CDR2 SYDVKM. V was trimmed by 2 bases and J by 7 bases, leaving 11 bases between them. This CDR3 region has 14 residues. In DNA, the CDR3 is TGTGCCAGCAGTTTAGGACTCTTGGGCGGGGAGCTGTTTTTT. The encoded protein is CASSLGLLGGELFF.

The chain links TRBV6-7 to TRBJ2-2; 11 nucleotides align to TRBD2. TRBV6-7 is assigned to the ORF class and has an uncertain function. V was clipped by 7 bases and J by 7 bases; unmatched bases: 11. There are 16 residues in the CDR3. DNA of the CDR3: TGTGCCAGCATTCCTCCCGGGACTAGCGGTTTCGGGGAGCTGTTTTTT. Its translation: CASIPPGTSGFGELFF.

The chain couples TRBV30 to TRBJ1-6, with D possibly TRBD1 on 6 matching bases. The CDR3 covers 16 residues. From germline, CDR1 is GTSNPN and CDR2 SVGIG (reference sequence). The V gene lost 1 base and the J gene lost 5 bases, with 15 bases spanning the gap. The CDR3 protein is CAWSGPHGQHNSPLHF. Here the CDR3 DNA reads TGTGCCTGGAGTGGGCCTCATGGACAGCATAATTCACCCCTCCACTTT.

The J gene is TRBJ2-7, the V gene TRBV28; TRBD1 is a possible D gene (6 bases). The V end lost 7 bases, the J end lost 4 bases, and 11 bases lay between the germline ends. CDR1 and CDR2 (germline): MDHEN, SYDVKM. The CDR3 spans 12 residues. The CDR3 spells CASNGGQYEQYF. In DNA form, the CDR3 reads TGTGCCAGCAATGGGGGCCAGTACGAGCAGTACTTC.

The J gene is TRBJ2-5, the V gene TRBV5-8; 8 bases match TRBD2. The CDR3 totals 16 residues. Trimming took 1 base from V and 4 from J; bases not matched to a gene: 9. CDR1 is SGHTS and CDR2 is YDEGEE in the germline V gene. In DNA form, the CDR3 reads TGTGCCAGCAGCTTGAGTGGGATAGCGGGACGAGAGACCCAGTACTTC. Protein product: CASSLSGIAGRETQYF. Using reference TRBV5-8 and TRBJ2-5 for the parts outside the CDR3, the full variable domain is EAGVTQSPTHLIKTRGQQATLRCSPISGHTSVYWYQQALGLGLQFLLWYDEGEERNRGNFPPRFSGRQFPNYSSELNVNALELEDSALYLCASSLSGIAGRETQYFGPGTRLLVL.

The V call is TRBV6-5, the J call TRBJ1-3, with TRBD1 identical over 8 bases. Germline trimming cut 6 bases from V and 0 bases from J; bases unmatched to any gene: 4. Germline V gives CDR1 MNHEY, CDR2 SVGAGI. CDR3 length: 15 residues. In DNA, the CDR3 is TGTGCCAGCAGCGGGGACAGGAGCTCTGGAAACACCATATATTTT. Amino acids: CASSGDRSSGNTIYF.

The CDR3 protein is CASSGRTEQYF. CDR3 in DNA: TGTGCCAGCAGTGGACGGACAGAGCAGTACTTC. This chain joins TRBV25-1 and TRBJ2-7, with a possible D match to TRBD1 (5 bases). Germline V gene lookup returns CDR1 MGHDK and CDR2 SYGVNS. There are 11 residues in the CDR3. The V end lost 4 bases, the J end lost 7 bases, and 8 bases lay between the germline ends.

The CDR3 reads CASSQGANLGSPLHF. CDR3 bases: TGTGCCAGCAGTCAGGGGGCGAATTTAGGTTCACCCCTCCACTTT. The chain couples TRBV27 to TRBJ1-6; TRBD1 matches at 8 bases. V was clipped by 5 bases and J by 9 bases; unmatched bases: 9. The germline CDR1 and CDR2 sequences are MNHEY and SMNVEV (reference sequence). The CDR3 runs to 15 residues.